A selection of T cell receptor beta chains follows, all from one sample in a study of T-cell reconstitution after alpha-beta-depleted transplantation in children. TCRdb re-analysed the PCR reads in MiXCR, keeping a single row per CDR3 protein. The sample has fewer than 1 million distinct CDR3 sequences, 16% seen once; the top ten hold roughly 5%. Material: PBMCs, mostly from graft donor cells, obtained 360 days after TCRalphabeta/CD19-depleted stem cell transplant. The origin of the receptors is a male patient between 5 and 17 years old who had a stem cell transplant for acute lymphoblastic leukemia, so the T cells may come from the graft donor. The CDR3 runs from the conserved cysteine through the conserved F or W. D genes are given only for firm matches. Expanded clones are given a class, and other clones once, few, many or no size at all.

v_call: TRBV7-9
j_call: TRBJ1-1
d_call: TRBD1
clone_size: NA
cdr3_aa: CASSPGTGSIGYTEAFF
cdr3_nt: TGTGCCAGCAGCCCTGGGACAGGGTCAATTGGGTACACTGAAGCTTTCTTT

v_call: TRBV25-1
j_call: TRBJ2-2
d_call: NA
clone_size: few
cdr3_aa: CASSEWDWYGNTGELFF
cdr3_nt: TGTGCCAGCAGTGAATGGGACTGGTATGGGAACACCGGGGAGCTGTTTTTT

v_call: TRBV12-3/TRBV12-4
j_call: TRBJ2-2
d_call: NA
clone_size: few
cdr3_aa: CASSWNQNTGELFF
cdr3_nt: TGTGCCAGCAGTTGGAATCAAAACACCGGGGAGCTGTTTTTT

v_call: TRBV7-9
j_call: TRBJ2-1
d_call: TRBD2
clone_size: few
cdr3_aa: CASSFRTSGIDYNEQFF
cdr3_nt: TGTGCCAGCAGCTTTCGGACTAGCGGGATAGACTACAATGAGCAGTTCTTC

v_call: TRBV5-1
j_call: TRBJ2-1
d_call: NA
clone_size: many
cdr3_aa: CASSLLEANEQFF
cdr3_nt: TGCGCCAGCAGCTTGCTCGAGGCCAATGAGCAGTTCTTC

v_call: TRBV5-1
j_call: TRBJ2-3
d_call: TRBD2
clone_size: few
cdr3_aa: CASSRLAGATDTQYF
cdr3_nt: TGCGCCAGCAGCAGACTAGCGGGGGCCACAGATACGCAGTATTTT

v_call: TRBV2
j_call: TRBJ2-7
d_call: NA
clone_size: few
cdr3_aa: CASSDQGVAYEQYF
cdr3_nt: TGTGCCAGCAGTGACCAGGGAGTGGCCTACGAGCAGTACTTC

v_call: TRBV5-1
j_call: TRBJ1-1
d_call: NA
clone_size: NA
cdr3_aa: CASSFPIKGSSEAFF
cdr3_nt: TGCGCCAGCAGCTTCCCCATCAAAGGAAGCAGTGAAGCTTTCTTT

v_call: TRBV7-3
j_call: TRBJ2-2
d_call: TRBD1
clone_size: few
cdr3_aa: CASSTSGQGAPGELFF
cdr3_nt: TGTGCCAGCAGCACCTCGGGACAGGGGGCACCCGGGGAGCTGTTTTTT

v_call: TRBV7-8
j_call: TRBJ2-1
d_call: NA
clone_size: few
cdr3_aa: CASSSLDWRAYEQFF
cdr3_nt: TGTGCCAGCAGCTCCCTTGACTGGCGGGCATATGAGCAGTTCTTC

v_call: TRBV5-1
j_call: TRBJ2-7
d_call: TRBD2
clone_size: few
cdr3_aa: CASSSGSGGSFDEQYF
cdr3_nt: TGCGCCAGCAGCTCAGGATCTGGCGGGAGCTTCGACGAGCAGTACTTC

v_call: TRBV3-1
j_call: TRBJ2-7
d_call: NA
clone_size: NA
cdr3_aa: CASGAGMPPYEQYF
cdr3_nt: TGTGCCAGCGGGGCGGGGATGCCCCCCTACGAGCAGTACTTC

v_call: TRBV27
j_call: TRBJ1-2
d_call: TRBD1
clone_size: NA
cdr3_aa: CASSLSEGQGTKGYTF
cdr3_nt: TGTGCCAGCAGTTTATCTGAGGGACAGGGCACCAAGGGCTACACCTTC

v_call: TRBV4-1
j_call: TRBJ2-1
d_call: NA
clone_size: few
cdr3_aa: CASSRLLVRASSYNEQFF
cdr3_nt: TGCGCCAGCAGCCGACTATTGGTTCGGGCCAGCTCCTACAATGAGCAGTTCTTC

v_call: TRBV4-2
j_call: TRBJ2-7
d_call: NA
clone_size: NA
cdr3_aa: CASSHPSPQYEQYF
cdr3_nt: TGTGCCAGCAGCCACCCTAGCCCTCAATACGAGCAGTACTTC

v_call: TRBV4-2
j_call: TRBJ2-7
d_call: NA
clone_size: few
cdr3_aa: CASSQAEGDYEQYF
cdr3_nt: TGTGCCAGCAGCCAGGCGGAAGGAGACTACGAGCAGTACTTC

v_call: TRBV7-9
j_call: TRBJ2-7
d_call: NA
clone_size: NA
cdr3_aa: CSSSLSERRSYEQYF
cdr3_nt: TGTTCCAGCAGCTTGTCGGAGCGCAGGTCCTACGAGCAGTACTTC

v_call: TRBV20-1
j_call: TRBJ2-5
d_call: TRBD1
clone_size: few
cdr3_aa: CSACGQGETQYF
cdr3_nt: TGCAGTGCCTGTGGACAGGGAGAGACCCAGTACTTC

v_call: TRBV5-1
j_call: TRBJ2-5
d_call: TRBD2
clone_size: many
cdr3_aa: CASSFAGVRETQYF
cdr3_nt: TGCGCCAGCAGCTTTGCGGGAGTACGGGAGACCCAGTACTTC

v_call: TRBV12-3/TRBV12-4
j_call: TRBJ2-2
d_call: NA
clone_size: NA
cdr3_aa: CASSSVIGFKTGELFF
cdr3_nt: TGTGCCAGCAGTTCCGTCATTGGCTTTAAAACCGGGGAGCTGTTTTTT

v_call: TRBV7-9
j_call: TRBJ1-5
d_call: NA
clone_size: few
cdr3_aa: CASSPIRSMNQPQHF
cdr3_nt: TGTGCCAGCAGCCCCATCAGGAGTATGAATCAGCCCCAGCATTTT